These 14 T cell receptor beta chains were all obtained from the same sample, sequenced in a study of blood T cell repertoires in COVID-19. Data came from immunoSEQ multiplex PCR; TCRdb stores just in-frame clones and leaves some out. The table has some 180,000 clones, roughly 90% seen once. Specimen: peripheral blood. Receptor source: a man in his fifties or sixties with acute or convalescent COVID-19.

The chain is built from TRBV4-2 and TRBJ2-1, with D unclear. CDR1 and CDR2 (germline): LGHNA, YNFKEQ. V lost 3 bases and J lost 5, with 8 bases in between. This CDR3 has 13 residues. The CDR3 DNA reads TGTGCCAGCAGCCAGCGTGGAGACAATGAGCAGTTCTTC. As protein: CASSQRGDNEQFF.

The CDR3 DNA follows: TGTGCCAGCAGTTCTGGACAGGGGGCTTTTTTGAATGAGCAGTTCTTC. It is translated as CASSSGQGAFLNEQFF. The chain recombines TRBV6-5 with TRBJ2-1; 11 nucleotides line up with TRBD1. V shed 4 bases, J shed 7 bases, and the junction held 9 bases outside the gene matches. Germline V lookup: CDR1 MNHEY, CDR2 SVGAGI. The CDR3 extends over 16 amino acids.

Notes on this clone: This sample includes further DNA sequences coding for the same CDR3. The genes are TRBV11-1 and TRBJ1-2; 8 bases line up with TRBD1. From germline, CDR1 is SGHAT and CDR2 FQDESV (reference sequence). Trimming took 6 bases from V and 5 from J; bases not matched to a gene: 5. The CDR3 loop spans 13 amino acids. This CDR3 reads CASSLDRGYGYTF. CDR3 coding DNA: TGTGCCAGCAGTCTCGACAGGGGTTATGGCTACACCTTC.

On this clone itself: Other DNA variants within this sample encode the same CDR3. The J gene is TRBJ1-4, the V gene TRBV29-1, with 7 bases lining up with TRBD1. J gave up 0 bases and V 6 bases, and 4 bases lay outside the gene matches. This CDR3 spans 14 amino acids. The V gene's germline CDR1 is SQVTM and CDR2 ANQGSEA. CDR3 DNA sequence: TGCAGCGTAAGAGGACAGGCAACTAATGAAAAACTGTTTTTT. Translated: CSVRGQATNEKLFF.

The chain carries TRBV6-1 and TRBJ1-2, with 8 bases identical to TRBD1. This CDR3 region has 14 residues. J was trimmed by 8 bases and V by 1 base; bases with no gene match: 6. Germline CDR1 is MNHNS and CDR2 is SASEGT. The CDR3 DNA follows: TGTGCCAGCAGTGAAGGGGGACAGGAAAGGGGCTACACCTTC. Its protein is CASSEGGQERGYTF.

The chain recombines TRBV28 with TRBJ1-3, with D possibly TRBD1 on 5 matching bases. Trimming removed 5 bases at V and 4 bases at J, with 15 bases between. The germline V gene has CDR1 MDHEN and CDR2 SYDVKM. CDR3 length equals 15 residues. The CDR3: CASSDKGLGGNTIYF. CDR3 DNA sequence: TGTGCCAGCAGTGACAAGGGGCTAGGGGGAAACACCATATATTTT. Filled out from reference TRBV28 and TRBJ1-3, the complete variable domain reads DVKVTQSSRYLVKRTGEKVFLECVQDMDHENMFWYRQDPGLGLRLIYFSYDVKMKEKGDIPEGYSVSREKKERFSLILESASTNQTSMYLCASSDKGLGGNTIYFGEGSWLTVV.

The rearrangement links TRBV9 to TRBJ2-1; possible D gene TRBD2, 6 bases. V lost 1 base to trimming and J lost 4 bases, with 6 bases between them. The CDR3 is made up of 13 amino acids. Germline CDR1 is SGDLS and CDR2 is YYNGEE. CDR3 in DNA: TGTGCCAGCAGCGTAAGCGGGTACAATGAGCAGTTCTTC. It is translated as CASSVSGYNEQFF.

The V gene is TRBV5-1, the J gene TRBJ2-1; D gene uncertain. Germline lookup yields CDR1 SGHRS and CDR2 YFSETQ. V dropped 2 bases and J dropped 5 bases, with 8 bases sitting between them. This CDR3 is built from 13 residues. The CDR3 loop is CASSLTLDNEQFF. The CDR3 DNA reads as TGCGCCAGCAGCTTAACCTTAGACAATGAGCAGTTCTTC.

The chain couples TRBV28 to TRBJ2-3; 10 bases fit TRBD2. Unmatched junction bases numbered 9, after V lost 4 bases and J lost 5 bases. CDR1 MDHEN and CDR2 SYDVKM come from the germline V gene. The CDR3 loop spans 16 amino acids. The CDR3 region has the DNA TGTGCCAGCAGTTCCACAGCGGGAGGGCTTAGAGATACGCAGTATTTT. Amino acid sequence: CASSSTAGGLRDTQYF. The full variable domain, its missing parts supplied by reference TRBV28 and TRBJ2-3, is DVKVTQSSRYLVKRTGEKVFLECVQDMDHENMFWYRQDPGLGLRLIYFSYDVKMKEKGDIPEGYSVSREKKERFSLILESASTNQTSMYLCASSSTAGGLRDTQYFGPGTRLTVL.

The chain links TRBV3-1 (or the pseudogene TRBV3-2) to TRBJ2-3; TRBD2 agrees at 9 bases. This CDR3 region has 15 residues. The trim removed 1 base at V and 1 base at J, leaving 0 bases unmatched. Germline CDR1 and CDR2: LGHDT and YNNKEL (reference sequence). The CDR3 sequence is CASSQVAGGTDTQYF. CDR3 coding DNA: TGTGCCAGCAGCCAAGTAGCGGGGGGCACAGATACGCAGTATTTT.

The chain uses TRBV6-5 and TRBJ2-1; weak D call: TRBD2 (5 bases). The CDR3 is 13 amino acids. Trimming removed 5 bases at V and 8 bases at J, with 13 bases between. Germline V gives CDR1 MNHEY, CDR2 SVGAGI. CDR3 in amino acids: CASSRDVAYEQFF. The CDR3, as DNA: TGTGCCAGCAGTAGGGATGTAGCGTATGAGCAGTTCTTC.

This chain links TRBV30 with TRBJ2-5; maybe TRBD1 (6 bases). V lost 2 bases and J 5 bases, leaving 12 bases between the germline ends. The CDR3 is 13 amino acids. Germline lookup yields CDR1 GTSNPN and CDR2 SVGIG (reference sequence). The CDR3 spells CAWSKQGEETQYF. DNA of the CDR3: TGTGCCTGGAGTAAACAGGGAGAGGAGACCCAGTACTTC. Full variable domain (remainder filled in from reference TRBV30 and TRBJ2-5): SQTIHQWPATLVQPVGSPLSLECTVEGTSNPNLYWYRQAAGRGLQLLFYSVGIGQISSEVPQNLSASRPQDRQFILSSKKLLLSDSGFYLCAWSKQGEETQYFGPGTRLLVL.

This chain joins TRBV3-1 (or the pseudogene TRBV3-2) and TRBJ2-7; 9 bases align to TRBD2. CDR3 size: 16 residues. Looked up from germline, CDR1 is LGHDT and CDR2 is YNNKEL (reference sequence). J was trimmed by 7 bases and V by 1 base; bases with no gene match: 11. The CDR3 DNA follows: TGTGCCAGCAGCCAAGTAGGGATAGCGGGAGCTCGAGAGCAGTACTTC. Its translation is CASSQVGIAGAREQYF.

The rearrangement joins TRBV9 to TRBJ1-6; TRBD1 matches at 7 bases. The CDR3 sequence is 16 residues long. The ends lost 3 bases at V and 5 bases at J; junction bases unmatched: 8. Germline V gene lookup returns CDR1 SGDLS and CDR2 YYNGEE. The DNA of the CDR3 is TGTGCCAGCAGCGCCGAGACGGGACAGCATAATTCACCCCTCCACTTT. Protein: CASSAETGQHNSPLHF.